The 10 T cell receptor beta chains given below trace back to one sample, sequenced in a study of response to subunit inactivated influenza vaccine. TCRdb itself ran the RT-PCR reads through MiXCR, one entry per CDR3 protein. The sample lists about 700,000 distinct CDR3 sequences; 14% were seen once. The starting material was PBMCs from blood, obtained around 14 days before vaccination. These receptors were taken from a man aged 45-65 years who received an inactivated influenza vaccine.

The chain couples TRBV4-2 to TRBJ2-1, with TRBD2 as a possible D gene (6 bases). CDR1 is LGHNA, CDR2 YNFKEQ, per germline. CDR3 length equals 15 residues. The V end was cut by 2 bases, the J end by 1 base, with 9 bases between. In DNA form, the CDR3 reads TGTGCCAGCAGCCAAATTGGAGGGTCCTACAATGAGCAGTTCTTC. Translating gives CASSQIGGSYNEQFF.

This clonotype appeared a few times. This chain uses TRBV6-4 with TRBJ2-1, with D hard to call. The CDR3 loop spans 12 amino acids. The germline V and J ends were trimmed by 0 bases and 8 bases, with 5 bases remaining between them. Germline assignment: CDR1 MRHNA and CDR2 SNTAGT. CDR3 DNA sequence: TGTGCCAGCAGTGACTCTGACGATGAGCAGTTCTTC. It is translated as CASSDSDDEQFF.

The chain combines TRBV24-1 with TRBJ1-5; no clear D gene. Germline V gene lookup returns CDR1 KGHDR and CDR2 SFDVKD. The CDR3 loop spans 14 amino acids. Between the trimmed V and J ends, which lost 1 base and 1 base, there was a span of 4 bases. Written as DNA, the CDR3 is TGTGCCACCAGTGATTTCCGCAGCAATCAGCCCCAGCATTTT. It translates to CATSDFRSNQPQHF.

This clonotype occurred a few times. The gene calls are TRBV2 and TRBJ1-2, with D uncertain. Germline V lookup: CDR1 SNHLY, CDR2 FYNNEI. The CDR3 totals 12 residues. V was shortened by 11 bases and J by 0 bases, with 10 bases between the two germline ends. CDR3 bases: TGTGCCTGTCAGACGGCTAACTATGGCTACACCTTC. The encoded protein is CACQTANYGYTF.

The rearrangement links TRBV27 to TRBJ2-3; TRBD1 agrees at 8 bases. The CDR3 has 14 residues. Germline V gene data show CDR1 as MNHEY and CDR2 as SMNVEV (reference sequence). The ends lost 2 bases at V and 5 bases at J; junction bases unmatched: 3. CDR3 residues: CASSLVGTGDTQYF. In DNA, the CDR3 is TGTGCCAGCAGTTTAGTCGGGACAGGAGATACGCAGTATTTT.

V usage is TRBV29-1 and J usage is TRBJ2-7; 8 bases are shared with TRBD1. J lost 2 bases, V lost 5 bases, and 2 bases had no gene match. Germline lookup yields CDR1 SQVTM and CDR2 ANQGSEA. This CDR3 region has 12 residues. CDR3 loop: CSVQTGAYEQYF. Written as DNA, the CDR3 is TGCAGCGTTCAGACAGGGGCCTACGAGCAGTACTTC.

The rearrangement joins TRBV29-1 to TRBJ2-1, with TRBD2 matching 12 bases. The CDR3 has 14 amino acids. The V segment lost 4 bases and the J segment 9 bases; nucleotides outside the gene matches: 7. Germline CDR1 reads SQVTM; CDR2 reads ANQGSEA. The CDR3 region has the DNA TGCAGCGTTGTCGGACTAGCGGGATTAGTTGAGCAGTTCTTC. This translates into CSVVGLAGLVEQFF.

At least ten counts were recorded for this clonotype. This chain links TRBV10-2 with TRBJ2-7; TRBD1 matches 7 bases. CDR1 is WSHSY and CDR2 is SAAADI in the germline V gene. V gave up 11 bases and J gave up 1 base; unmatched junction bases: 8. CDR3 length: 13 amino acids. The CDR3 DNA sequence: TGCGCCGCAGGACAGGTGCCTTCCTACGAGCAGTACTTC. This codes for CAAGQVPSYEQYF.

This clonotype was seen a handful of times. This chain links TRBV4-1 with TRBJ2-1; 11 nucleotides agree with TRBD1. Germline V CDR1 and CDR2: MGHRA, YSYEKL. Unmatched junction bases numbered 3, after V lost 3 bases and J lost 2 bases. This CDR3 spans 16 amino acids. The CDR3, as DNA: TGCGCCAGCAGCCAGGGGACAGGGGGTACCTACAATGAGCAGTTCTTC. It codes for CASSQGTGGTYNEQFF.

This clonotype has only a few counts. The chain couples TRBV7-8 to TRBJ1-5; unclear D gene. Germline V gene lookup returns CDR1 SGHVS and CDR2 FQNEAQ. The V and J ends lost 6 bases and 5 bases respectively, with 11 bases between them. The CDR3 extends over 13 amino acids. CDR3 protein: CASSGLPDQPQHF. Here the CDR3 DNA reads TGTGCCAGCAGTGGATTACCTGATCAGCCCCAGCATTTT.